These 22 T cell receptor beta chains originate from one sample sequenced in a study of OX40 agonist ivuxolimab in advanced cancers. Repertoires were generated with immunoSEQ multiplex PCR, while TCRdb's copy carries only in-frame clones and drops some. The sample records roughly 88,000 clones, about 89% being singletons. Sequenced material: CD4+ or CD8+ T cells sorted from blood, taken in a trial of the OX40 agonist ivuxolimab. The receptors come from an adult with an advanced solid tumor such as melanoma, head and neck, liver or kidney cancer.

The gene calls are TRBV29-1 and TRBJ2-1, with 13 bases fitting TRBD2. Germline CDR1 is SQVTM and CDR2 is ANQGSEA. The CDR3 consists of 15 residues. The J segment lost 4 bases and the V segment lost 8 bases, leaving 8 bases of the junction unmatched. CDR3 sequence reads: CSTRLAGGSYNEQFF. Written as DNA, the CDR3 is TGCAGCACCAGACTAGCGGGAGGTTCATACAATGAGCAGTTCTTC.

CDR3 nucleotide sequence: TGTGCCAGCCGACGAAGAGATACGCAGTATTTT. It translates to CASRRRDTQYF. This sequence joins TRBV28 and TRBJ2-3; D unresolved. V gave up 8 bases and J gave up 5 bases, with 8 bases separating them. CDR1 MDHEN and CDR2 SYDVKM come from the germline V gene. This CDR3 comprises 11 residues.

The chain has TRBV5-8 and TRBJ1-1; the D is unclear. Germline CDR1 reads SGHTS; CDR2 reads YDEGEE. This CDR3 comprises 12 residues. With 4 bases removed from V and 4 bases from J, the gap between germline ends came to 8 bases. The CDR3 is CASSPGVTEAFF. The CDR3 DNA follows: TGTGCCAGCAGCCCCGGGGTCACTGAAGCTTTCTTT.

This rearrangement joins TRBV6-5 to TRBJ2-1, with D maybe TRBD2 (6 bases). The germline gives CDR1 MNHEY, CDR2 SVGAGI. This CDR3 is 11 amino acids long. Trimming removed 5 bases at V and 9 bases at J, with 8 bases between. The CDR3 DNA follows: TGTGCCAGCAGTCGGGGGACTGAGCAGTTCTTC. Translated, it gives CASSRGTEQFF.

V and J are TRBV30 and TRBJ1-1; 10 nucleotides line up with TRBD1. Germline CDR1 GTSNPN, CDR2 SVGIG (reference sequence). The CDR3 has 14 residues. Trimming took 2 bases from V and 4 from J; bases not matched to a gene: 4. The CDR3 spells CAWSSGQGVTEAFF. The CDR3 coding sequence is TGTGCCTGGAGTTCAGGACAGGGGGTCACTGAAGCTTTCTTT.

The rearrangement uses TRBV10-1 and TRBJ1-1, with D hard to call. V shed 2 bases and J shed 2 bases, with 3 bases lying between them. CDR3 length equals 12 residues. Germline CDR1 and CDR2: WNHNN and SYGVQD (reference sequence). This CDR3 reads CASSEPNTEAFF. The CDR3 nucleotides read TGCGCCAGCAGTGAGCCTAACACTGAAGCTTTCTTT.

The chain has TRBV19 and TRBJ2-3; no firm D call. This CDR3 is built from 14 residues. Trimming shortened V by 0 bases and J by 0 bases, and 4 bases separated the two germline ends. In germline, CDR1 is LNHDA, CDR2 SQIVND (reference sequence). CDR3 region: CASSIDPSTDTQYF. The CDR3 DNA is TGTGCCAGTAGTATAGATCCTAGCACAGATACGCAGTATTTT. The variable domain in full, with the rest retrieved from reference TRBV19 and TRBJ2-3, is DGGITQSPKYLFRKEGQNVTLSCEQNLNHDAMYWYRQDPGQGLRLIYYSQIVNDFQKGDIAEGYSVSREKKESFPLTVTSAQKNPTAFYLCASSIDPSTDTQYFGPGTRLTVL.

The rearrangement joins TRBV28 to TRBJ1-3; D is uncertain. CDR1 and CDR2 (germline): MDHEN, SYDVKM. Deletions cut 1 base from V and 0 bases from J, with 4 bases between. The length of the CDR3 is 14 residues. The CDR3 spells CASSLLHSGNTIYF. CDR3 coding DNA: TGTGCCAGCAGTTTATTACACTCTGGAAACACCATATATTTT.

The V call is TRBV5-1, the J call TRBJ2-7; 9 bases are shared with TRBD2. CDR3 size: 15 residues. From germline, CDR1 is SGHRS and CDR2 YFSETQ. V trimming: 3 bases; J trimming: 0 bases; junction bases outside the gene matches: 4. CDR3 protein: CASSSRLADSYEQYF. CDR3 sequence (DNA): TGCGCCAGCAGCTCTAGACTAGCGGACTCCTACGAGCAGTACTTC.

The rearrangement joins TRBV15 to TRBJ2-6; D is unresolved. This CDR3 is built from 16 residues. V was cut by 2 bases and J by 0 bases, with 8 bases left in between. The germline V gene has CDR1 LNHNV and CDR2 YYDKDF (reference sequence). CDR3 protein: CATSRPPFSGANVLTF. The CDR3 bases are TGTGCCACCAGCAGACCCCCATTCTCTGGGGCCAACGTCCTGACTTTC.

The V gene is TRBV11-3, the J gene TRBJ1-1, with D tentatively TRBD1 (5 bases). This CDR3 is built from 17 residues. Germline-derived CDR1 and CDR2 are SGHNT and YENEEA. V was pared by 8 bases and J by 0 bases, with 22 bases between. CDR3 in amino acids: CASGFKGAQGVNTEAFF. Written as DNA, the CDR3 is TGTGCCAGCGGATTCAAAGGGGCCCAGGGCGTGAACACTGAAGCTTTCTTT.

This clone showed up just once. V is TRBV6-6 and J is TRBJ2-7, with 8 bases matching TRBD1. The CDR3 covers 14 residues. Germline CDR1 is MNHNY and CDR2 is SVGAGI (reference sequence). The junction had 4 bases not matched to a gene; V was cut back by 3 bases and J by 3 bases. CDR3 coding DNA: TGTGCCAGCAGTTATGGGGACAGGTACTACGAGCAGTACTTC. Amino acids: CASSYGDRYYEQYF.

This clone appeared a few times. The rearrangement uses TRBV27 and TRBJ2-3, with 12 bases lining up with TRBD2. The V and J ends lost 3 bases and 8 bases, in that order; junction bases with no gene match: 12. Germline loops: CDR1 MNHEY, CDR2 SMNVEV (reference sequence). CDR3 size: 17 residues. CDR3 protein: CASSFAWTSGTWGTQYF. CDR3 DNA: TGTGCCAGCAGTTTCGCCTGGACTAGCGGGACCTGGGGTACGCAGTATTTT.

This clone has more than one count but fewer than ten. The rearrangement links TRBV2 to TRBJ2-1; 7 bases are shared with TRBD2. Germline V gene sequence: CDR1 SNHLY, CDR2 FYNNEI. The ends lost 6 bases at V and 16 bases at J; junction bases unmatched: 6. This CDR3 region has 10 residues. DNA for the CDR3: TGTGCCAGCAGCCCGGGACTACTCTTCTTC. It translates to CASSPGLLFF.

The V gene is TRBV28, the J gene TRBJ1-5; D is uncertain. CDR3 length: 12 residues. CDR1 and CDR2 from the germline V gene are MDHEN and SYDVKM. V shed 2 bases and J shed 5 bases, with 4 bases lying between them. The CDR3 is CASSLGYQPQHF. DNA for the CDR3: TGTGCCAGCAGTTTAGGCTATCAGCCCCAGCATTTT.

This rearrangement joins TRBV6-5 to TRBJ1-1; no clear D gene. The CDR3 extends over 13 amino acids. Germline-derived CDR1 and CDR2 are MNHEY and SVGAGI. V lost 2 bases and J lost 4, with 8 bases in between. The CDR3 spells CASSYEHTTEAFF. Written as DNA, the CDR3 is TGTGCCAGCAGTTACGAACACACCACTGAAGCTTTCTTT.

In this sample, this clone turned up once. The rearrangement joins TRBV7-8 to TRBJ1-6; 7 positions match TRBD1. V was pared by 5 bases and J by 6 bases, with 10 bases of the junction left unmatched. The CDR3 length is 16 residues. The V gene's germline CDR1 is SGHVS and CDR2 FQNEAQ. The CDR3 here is CASSTSGDRANSPLHF. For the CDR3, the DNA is TGTGCCAGCAGCACCTCCGGCGACAGGGCTAATTCACCCCTCCACTTT.

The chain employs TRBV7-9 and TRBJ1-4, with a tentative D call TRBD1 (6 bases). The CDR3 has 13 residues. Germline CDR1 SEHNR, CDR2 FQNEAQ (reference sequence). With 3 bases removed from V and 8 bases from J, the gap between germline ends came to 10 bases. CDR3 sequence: CASSLAGVEKLFF. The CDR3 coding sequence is TGTGCCAGCAGCTTGGCAGGGGTCGAAAAACTGTTTTTT.

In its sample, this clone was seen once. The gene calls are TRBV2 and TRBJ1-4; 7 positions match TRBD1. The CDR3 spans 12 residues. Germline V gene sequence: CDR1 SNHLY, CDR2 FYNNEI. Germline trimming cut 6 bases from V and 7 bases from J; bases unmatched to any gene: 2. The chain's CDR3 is CASSGDSEKLFF. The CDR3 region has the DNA TGTGCCAGCAGCGGGGACAGTGAAAAACTGTTTTTT.

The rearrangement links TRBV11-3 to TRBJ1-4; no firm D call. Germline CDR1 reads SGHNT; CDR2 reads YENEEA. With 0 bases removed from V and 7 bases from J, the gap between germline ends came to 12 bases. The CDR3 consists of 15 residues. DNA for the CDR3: TGTGCCAGCAGCTTAGATCCTGGTATCGGTGAAAAACTGTTTTTT. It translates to CASSLDPGIGEKLFF.

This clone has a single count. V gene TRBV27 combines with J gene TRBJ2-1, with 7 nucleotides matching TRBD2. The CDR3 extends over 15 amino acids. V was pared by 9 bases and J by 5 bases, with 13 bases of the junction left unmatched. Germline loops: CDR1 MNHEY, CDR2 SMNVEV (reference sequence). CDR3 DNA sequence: TGTGCCAGTAACTGGGCCCAGCGGGGCCACAATGAGCAGTTCTTC. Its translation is CASNWAQRGHNEQFF.

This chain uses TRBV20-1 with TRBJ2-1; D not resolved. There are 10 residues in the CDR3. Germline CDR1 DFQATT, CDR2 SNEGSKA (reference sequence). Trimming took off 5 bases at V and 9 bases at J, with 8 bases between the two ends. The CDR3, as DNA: TGCAGTGCTTCATTCGGTGAGCAGTTCTTC. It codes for CSASFGEQFF.